This T cell receptor (beta chain) derives from a study of tumor-infiltrating lymphocytes in primary liver carcinoma. The study co-extracted DNA and RNA from 20-30 mg of unsorted bulk tissue. The CDR3 length is 13 residues. Germline CDR1 is MNHEY and CDR2 is SVGEGT. Trimming removed 9 bases from V and 3 bases from J, with 15 bases in between. TCR beta cDNA came from roughly 0.45 ug total RNA, primed with a constant-region primer. Researchers made the TCR beta libraries by running three nested multiplex PCR rounds with slightly modified ARM-PCR. Each of the first two PCR rounds ran roughly 10 cycles with TRBV1-TRBV30 forward and C-beta reverse primers. TCRdb re-called the multiplex PCR reads with MiXCR, one entry per CDR3 protein. This table holds 60,000 or so distinct CDR3 sequences, just over 70% found once.

This clonotype originated in a man aged 35-49 years with primary liver carcinoma and hepatitis B virus infection. The sample comprised liver tumor tissue from sampling region 2. Indicated subset: tumor region T2, inferior pole. The chain recombines TRBV6-2 or TRBV6-3 with TRBJ2-7; D is ambiguous. In nucleotides, the CDR3 is TGTGCCAGTTGCCCCGACTGGGTCTACGAGCAGTACTTC. Its protein product is CASCPDWVYEQYF.